Sequencing of this T cell receptor beta chain was carried out in a study of response to subunit inactivated influenza vaccine. Study-wide results and caveats: Each seasonal flu vaccination may recruit only limited new T cells, authors suggested.

This clonotype was counted a few times. No antigen is known for it. TCRdb processed the RT-PCR reads anew with MiXCR; each CDR3 protein has one entry. The sample has 450,000 to 500,000 distinct CDR3 sequences, roughly 11% seen once. CDR3 length: 14 residues. Germline assignment: CDR1 MNHEY and CDR2 SMNVEV (reference sequence). Trimming stripped 5 bases from V and 6 bases from J, with 14 bases between. V and J are TRBV27 and TRBJ2-1; D not certain. The TCR originated in a man aged 50 to 59 who received an inactivated influenza vaccine. The material was PBMCs from blood, obtained around seven weeks after vaccination. CDR3 sequence (DNA): TGTGCCAGCAGTACGGCCGGCCCCTTCAATGAGCAGTTCTTC. The encoded protein is CASSTAGPFNEQFF.